These 24 T cell receptor beta chains share one sample of origin, sequenced in a study of cytomegalovirus exposure and HLA in healthy donors. Clones were sequenced by immunoSEQ multiplex PCR, and TCRdb holds only the in-frame ones, with some missing. The sample lists 140,000 or so clones; over 80% were seen once. Sequencing used PBMCs. These receptors all come from a woman aged 30 to 39 in good health and CMV-seropositive.

Worth noting for this clone: Without the conserved terminal phenylalanine or tryptophan, this CDR3 likely stems from a read error. The DNA is left out, because the CDR3 cannot be placed on it with certainty; the CDR3 is given as TCRdb lists it. This rearrangement joins TRBV7-9 to TRBJ1-1; TRBD1 was called by the table and not checked on the DNA. Germline lookup yields CDR1 SEHNR and CDR2 FQNEAQ (reference sequence). 12 amino acids form the CDR3, both terminal residues included. The CDR3 reads CASSFDLPPTDY.

The gene calls are TRBV6-5 and TRBJ2-5; weak D call: TRBD2 (6 bases). The CDR3 covers 14 residues. Deletions cut 6 bases from V and 3 bases from J, with 14 bases between. In germline, CDR1 is MNHEY, CDR2 SVGAGI. The CDR3 DNA is TGTGCCAGCAGCCCATGGGAGGCCAAAGAGACCCAGTACTTC. Translated: CASSPWEAKETQYF.

This clone was detected once. The chain recombines TRBV14 with TRBJ2-7; 11 bases are shared with TRBD2. CDR1 is SGHDN and CDR2 is FVKESK in the germline V gene. The V gene end was trimmed by 2 bases and the J gene end by 6 bases; junction bases not matched to a gene: 12. The CDR3 sequence is 17 residues long. The CDR3: CASSQLGTSGARGEQYF. The CDR3 DNA sequence: TGTGCCAGCAGCCAACTAGGGACTAGCGGAGCCAGAGGCGAGCAGTACTTC. The whole variable domain, filled in from reference TRBV14 and TRBJ2-7, reads EAGVTQFPSHSVIEKGQTVTLRCDPISGHDNLYWYRRVMGKEIKFLLHFVKESKQDESGMPNNRFLAERTGGTYSTLKVQPAELEDSGVYFCASSQLGTSGARGEQYFGPGTRLTVT.

The V and J genes are TRBV28 and TRBJ2-3; TRBD2 matches 10 bases. Looked up from germline, CDR1 is MDHEN and CDR2 is SYDVKM. The V segment lost 7 bases and the J segment 0 bases; nucleotides outside the gene matches: 13. The CDR3 length is 18 residues. This CDR3 reads CASTSVETSGPSTDTQYF. CDR3 nucleotides: TGTGCCAGCACCTCGGTCGAGACTAGCGGGCCTAGCACAGATACGCAGTATTTT.

The chain combines TRBV18 with TRBJ2-7, with TRBD2 matching 7 bases. V gave up 5 bases and J gave up 2 bases; unmatched junction bases: 3. CDR3 length: 13 residues. The germline V gene encodes CDR1 KGHSH and CDR2 LQKENI. The CDR3 region has the DNA TGTGCCAGCTCAACCGGGACTACCTACGAGCAGTACTTC. Translated, it gives CASSTGTTYEQYF.

As DNA, the CDR3 is TGTGCCAGCAGCGGGACTAGCGGGGGAACCTACAATGAGCAGTTCTTC. This sequence encodes CASSGTSGGTYNEQFF. The gene calls are TRBV11-3 and TRBJ2-1, with 14 positions matching TRBD2. CDR1 is SGHNT, CDR2 YENEEA, per germline. This CDR3 comprises 16 residues. With V trimmed by 5 bases and J by 2 bases, 2 bases remained unmatched.

Written as DNA, the CDR3 is TGTGCCAGCAGGGACAGGGTCCAGGAGTACACCGGGGAGCTGTTTTTT. This encodes CASRDRVQEYTGELFF. The chain couples TRBV2 to TRBJ2-2; 8 bases align to TRBD1. The CDR3 spans 16 residues. The V gene's germline CDR1 is SNHLY and CDR2 FYNNEI. Trimming took 6 bases from V and 3 from J; bases not matched to a gene: 9. The full variable domain, in which reference TRBV2 and TRBJ2-2 provide the parts outside the CDR3, is EPEVTQTPSHQVTQMGQEVILRCVPISNHLYFYWYRQILGQKVEFLVSFYNNEISEKSEIFDDQFSVERPDGSNFTLKIRSTKLEDSAMYFCASRDRVQEYTGELFFGEGSRLTVL.

The chain couples TRBV28 to TRBJ2-7; maybe TRBD2 (6 bases). Trimming shortened V by 8 bases and J by 1 base, and 21 bases separated the two germline ends. Germline V gene sequence: CDR1 MDHEN, CDR2 SYDVKM. CDR3 length: 16 amino acids. CDR3 in amino acids: CASLNGGADSSYEQYF. For the CDR3, the DNA is TGTGCCAGCCTGAATGGCGGGGCAGATAGTTCCTACGAGCAGTACTTC.

The gene calls are TRBV2 and TRBJ1-5; 9 bases map to TRBD1. The CDR3 covers 14 residues. Per the germline V gene, CDR1 is SNHLY and CDR2 is FYNNEI. V shed 3 bases, J shed 4 bases, and the junction held 1 base outside the gene matches. The CDR3 DNA sequence: TGTGCCAGCAGTGAGGACAGGGGAAATCAGCCCCAGCATTTT. This gives the protein CASSEDRGNQPQHF.

The J gene is TRBJ2-3, the V gene TRBV9, with 7 bases identical to TRBD2. Per the germline V gene, CDR1 is SGDLS and CDR2 is YYNGEE. V trimming: 4 bases; J trimming: 3 bases; junction bases outside the gene matches: 2. The CDR3 is 13 residues long. CDR3 nucleotide sequence: TGTGCCAGCAGCCCCGGGGGGACAGATACGCAGTATTTT. Its translation is CASSPGGTDTQYF.

This chain connects TRBV5-6 to TRBJ2-3, with 16 bases that match TRBD2. Germline V CDR1 and CDR2: SGHDT, YYEEEE. The CDR3 sequence is 18 residues long. The V gene end was trimmed by 4 bases and the J gene end by 6 bases; junction bases not matched to a gene: 11. For the CDR3, the DNA is TGTGCCAGCAGCGTACCGGGACTAGCGGGAGGGCTTGAGGATACGCAGTATTTT. Amino acid sequence: CASSVPGLAGGLEDTQYF.

This chain connects TRBV28 to TRBJ1-1, with 10 bases fitting TRBD1. The CDR3 is made up of 15 amino acids. The V segment lost 1 base and the J segment 3 bases; nucleotides outside the gene matches: 2. Per germline, CDR1 MDHEN and CDR2 SYDVKM. The CDR3 DNA follows: TGTGCCAGCAGTTTATTAGGACAGGGGGACACTGAAGCTTTCTTT. This translates into CASSLLGQGDTEAFF.

V and J are TRBV4-1 and TRBJ2-7; the D gene is possibly TRBD1 (6 bases). The CDR3 loop spans 14 amino acids. Germline lookup yields CDR1 MGHRA and CDR2 YSYEKL. The ends were cut back, 2 bases at V and 7 bases at J, with 15 bases in the middle. For the CDR3, the DNA is TGCGCCAGCAGCCAAATGGACAGCGGACGGGAGCAGTACTTC. Translated, it gives CASSQMDSGREQYF.

The chain links TRBV7-9 to TRBJ2-7, with a possible D match to TRBD1 (6 bases). V dropped 3 bases and J dropped 5 bases, with 11 bases sitting between them. Germline loops: CDR1 SEHNR, CDR2 FQNEAQ (reference sequence). The CDR3 runs to 13 residues. CDR3 protein: CASSLDRTHEQYF. The CDR3 bases are TGTGCCAGCAGCTTGGACAGAACCCACGAGCAGTACTTC. Supplemented by reference TRBV7-9 and TRBJ2-7, the full variable domain reads DTGVSQNPRHKITKRGQNVTFRCDPISEHNRLYWYRQTLGQGPEFLTYFQNEAQLEKSRLLSDRFSAERPKGSFSTLEIQRTEQGDSAMYLCASSLDRTHEQYFGPGTRLTVT.

This chain links TRBV19 with TRBJ1-1; a weak D match, TRBD1 (6 bases). There are 15 residues in the CDR3. Germline V gene data show CDR1 as LNHDA and CDR2 as SQIVND (reference sequence). The V gene lost 6 bases and the J gene lost 6 bases, with 20 bases spanning the gap. CDR3 region: CASSKDTGLGPEAFF. In nucleotides, the CDR3 is TGTGCCAGTAGCAAAGATACAGGGCTCGGCCCTGAAGCTTTCTTT.

The chain couples TRBV11-2 to TRBJ1-5; D is uncertain. CDR3 length equals 16 residues. Per the germline V gene, CDR1 is SGHAT and CDR2 is FQNNGV. The V end was cut by 1 base, the J end by 0 bases, with 10 bases between. CDR3 region: CASSLVGGFSNQPQHF. CDR3 sequence (DNA): TGTGCCAGCAGCTTAGTCGGAGGGTTTAGCAATCAGCCCCAGCATTTT.

This sequence joins TRBV5-5 and TRBJ2-2; D gene uncertain. The CDR3 runs 14 residues. V shed 5 bases and J shed 6 bases, with 14 bases lying between them. Germline values: CDR1 SGHKS, CDR2 YYEKEE (reference sequence). The DNA of the CDR3 is TGTGCCAGCAGACCTTGGTTAGTCCCCGGGGAGCTGTTTTTT. Its protein product is CASRPWLVPGELFF.

The chain joins TRBV19 to TRBJ1-5; D remains unclear. This CDR3 region has 12 residues. From germline, CDR1 is LNHDA and CDR2 SQIVND (reference sequence). The V gene lost 6 bases and the J gene lost 9 bases, with 12 bases spanning the gap. The CDR3 loop reads CASSPNWAPQHF. Here the CDR3 DNA reads TGTGCCAGTAGCCCTAATTGGGCGCCCCAGCATTTT.

The chain couples TRBV18 to TRBJ2-3, with TRBD2 identical over 7 bases. Germline V gene sequence: CDR1 KGHSH, CDR2 LQKENI. There are 13 residues in the CDR3. Unmatched junction bases numbered 2, after V lost 2 bases and J lost 6 bases. The CDR3 coding sequence is TGTGCCAGCTCACCAGGAGCGGGGGATACGCAGTATTTT. This gives the protein CASSPGAGDTQYF.

This chain joins TRBV4-1 and TRBJ1-2; D ambiguous. The CDR3 covers 18 residues. Between the trimmed V and J ends, which lost 4 bases and 2 bases, there was a span of 23 bases. The germline V gene has CDR1 MGHRA and CDR2 YSYEKL. The DNA of the CDR3 is TGCGCCAGCAGCCCCCGAGACACGGCCCATCGTACCAACTATGGCTACACCTTC. It is translated as CASSPRDTAHRTNYGYTF.

The chain couples TRBV7-9 to TRBJ2-5; 8 bases line up with TRBD1. Trimming cost V 2 bases and J 3 bases; bases outside gene matches: 8. Germline loops: CDR1 SEHNR, CDR2 FQNEAQ (reference sequence). The CDR3 is 16 residues long. The CDR3 bases are TGTGCCAGCAGCTTACGCGGACAGGGAATGGAAGAGACCCAGTACTTC. The encoded protein is CASSLRGQGMEETQYF.

V gene TRBV11-1 combines with J gene TRBJ2-7; TRBD2 matches 13 bases. Trimming removed 5 bases from V and 4 bases from J; junction bases left unmatched: 17. The CDR3 contains 19 residues. In germline, CDR1 is SGHAT, CDR2 FQDESV (reference sequence). The CDR3 sequence: CASSLQVRTSGRRAYEQYF. In DNA, the CDR3 is TGTGCCAGCAGCCTGCAAGTCCGGACTAGCGGGAGACGGGCATACGAGCAGTACTTC.

This clone was picked up one time. The V and J genes are TRBV18 and TRBJ1-4; the D gene is possibly TRBD1 (6 bases). V lost 0 bases and J lost 6, with 11 bases in between. Looked up from germline, CDR1 is KGHSH and CDR2 is LQKENI. This CDR3 contains 15 residues. The CDR3 nucleotides are TGTGCCAGCTCACCACCGGCAGGGGCGGATGAAAAACTGTTTTTT. This codes for CASSPPAGADEKLFF. Full variable domain (remainder filled in from reference TRBV18 and TRBJ1-4): NAGVMQNPRHLVRRRGQEARLRCSPMKGHSHVYWYRQLPEEGLKFMVYLQKENIIDESGMPKERFSAEFPKEGPSILRIQQVVRGDSAAYFCASSPPAGADEKLFFGSGTQLSVL.

The chain uses TRBV7-6 and TRBJ2-7, with 11 bases aligning to TRBD2. J gave up 4 bases and V 5 bases, and 7 bases lay outside the gene matches. Germline CDR1 and CDR2: SGHVS and FNYEAQ. CDR3 length equals 15 residues. The CDR3, as DNA: TGTGCCAGCAGCCATTCTAGCGGGAGGATGTACGAGCAGTACTTC. Its translation: CASSHSSGRMYEQYF.